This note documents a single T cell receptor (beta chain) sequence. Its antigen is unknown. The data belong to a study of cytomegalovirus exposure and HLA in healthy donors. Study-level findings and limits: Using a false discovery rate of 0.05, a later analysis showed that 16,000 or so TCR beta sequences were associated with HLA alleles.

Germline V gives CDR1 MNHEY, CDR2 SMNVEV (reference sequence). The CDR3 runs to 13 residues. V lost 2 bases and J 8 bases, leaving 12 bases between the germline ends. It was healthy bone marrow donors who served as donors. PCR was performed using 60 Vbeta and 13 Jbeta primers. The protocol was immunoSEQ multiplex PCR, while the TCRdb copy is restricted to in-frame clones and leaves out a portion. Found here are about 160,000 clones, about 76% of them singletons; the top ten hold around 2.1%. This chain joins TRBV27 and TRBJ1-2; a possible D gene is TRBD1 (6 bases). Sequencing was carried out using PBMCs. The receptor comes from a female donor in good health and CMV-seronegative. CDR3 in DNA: TGTGCCAGCAGTTTAGAGTCAGGGGCCGGCTACACCTTC. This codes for CASSLESGAGYTF.